One sample yielded the 22 T cell receptor beta chains listed below, sequenced in a study of cytomegalovirus exposure and HLA in healthy donors. In the PCR, 60 Vbeta and 13 Jbeta primers were used. This table comes from immunoSEQ multiplex PCR, and its TCRdb copy is limited to in-frame clones, with some not included. This sample has approximately 150,000 clones, with approximately 72% found just once. The sample was PBMCs. All receptors come from a human donor in good health.

The DNA for the CDR3 is TGTGCCAGCTCACCAAGCGATGGCGAGCAGTACTTC. It codes for CASSPSDGEQYF. The chain couples TRBV18 to TRBJ2-7; the D is unclear. Trimming removed 2 bases from V and 6 bases from J, with 8 bases in between. The CDR3 sequence is 12 residues long. From germline, CDR1 is KGHSH and CDR2 LQKENI.

The rearrangement joins TRBV19 to TRBJ2-3; possible D gene TRBD1, 6 bases. With 7 bases removed from V and 0 bases from J, the gap between germline ends came to 17 bases. Germline assignment: CDR1 LNHDA and CDR2 SQIVND (reference sequence). The CDR3 covers 16 residues. The CDR3 protein is CASIPRGGPSTDTQYF. CDR3 DNA sequence: TGTGCCAGTATCCCCAGAGGGGGACCTAGCACAGATACGCAGTATTTT.

This clone was detected a few times. The chain couples TRBV18 to TRBJ2-7, with D possibly matching TRBD2 (6 bases). CDR1 KGHSH and CDR2 LQKENI come from the germline V gene. Trimming shortened V by 10 bases and J by 3 bases, and 13 bases separated the two germline ends. The CDR3 is made up of 12 amino acids. CDR3 bases: TGTGCCACCTCCATGGGGGGCTACGAGCAGTACTTC. Its protein is CATSMGGYEQYF.

In DNA, the CDR3 is TGTGCCAGCAGCCCCTGGTGGCTAGCGGGGGAGCTGGACACCGGGGAGCTGTTTTTT. Encoded protein: CASSPWWLAGELDTGELFF. The chain links TRBV7-2 to TRBJ2-2; 10 bases fit TRBD2. Unmatched junction bases numbered 15, after V lost 5 bases and J lost 3 bases. Per germline, CDR1 SGHTA and CDR2 FQGNSA. This CDR3 has 19 amino acids.

The genes are TRBV7-2 and TRBJ2-1; 9 bases are a match to TRBD2. CDR1 is SGHTA, CDR2 FQGNSA, per germline. With V trimmed by 4 bases and J by 6 bases, 7 bases remained unmatched. This CDR3 has 15 residues. CDR3 sequence: CASSSTSGHGNEQFF. CDR3 DNA sequence: TGTGCCAGCAGCTCCACTAGCGGGCATGGCAATGAGCAGTTCTTC.

Only a few counts were recorded for this clone. The genes are TRBV5-4 and TRBJ1-1; D is ambiguous. CDR1 is SGHNT, CDR2 YYREEE, per germline (reference sequence). The ends were cut back, 1 base at V and 6 bases at J, with 7 bases in the middle. CDR3 size: 12 residues. CDR3 sequence (DNA): TGTGCCAGCAGCTTGCAGTCTTCTGAAGCTTTCTTT. Translation gives CASSLQSSEAFF.

J is TRBJ1-6 and V is TRBV27; D call uncertain. The CDR3 sequence is 12 residues long. Germline V gene data show CDR1 as MNHEY and CDR2 as SMNVEV (reference sequence). Trimming left V 7 bases short and J 10 bases short, with 11 bases between. The CDR3 reads CASKAGGSPLHF. For the CDR3, the DNA is TGTGCCAGCAAGGCAGGAGGATCACCCCTCCACTTT.

This clone was recorded once. This rearrangement joins TRBV12-5 to TRBJ1-4; D is possibly TRBD1 (5 bases). This CDR3 contains 16 residues. Germline V lookup: CDR1 LGHNT, CDR2 FRNRAP. With 0 bases removed from V and 7 bases from J, the gap between germline ends came to 15 bases. DNA for the CDR3: TGTGCTAGTGGTTTGGTAGTTTATGGGGCGAGTGAAAAACTGTTTTTT. This translates into CASGLVVYGASEKLFF.

The rearrangement joins TRBV10-3 to TRBJ1-1; D uncertain. This CDR3 is 13 amino acids long. The V end lost 2 bases, the J end lost 1 base, and 5 bases lay between the germline ends. Germline loops: CDR1 ENHRY, CDR2 SYGVKD. The CDR3 loop is CAISERQNTEAFF. The DNA for the CDR3 is TGTGCCATCAGTGAGCGACAGAACACTGAAGCTTTCTTT.

The V and J genes are TRBV19 and TRBJ1-5, with D tentatively TRBD1 (6 bases). The CDR3 consists of 17 residues. Germline-derived CDR1 and CDR2 are LNHDA and SQIVND (reference sequence). V dropped 1 base and J dropped 2 bases, with 15 bases sitting between them. CDR3 coding DNA: TGTGCCAGTAGTATAGGGGTAGGGGGGGTGGGCAATCAGCCCCAGCATTTT. This translates into CASSIGVGGVGNQPQHF.

The chain employs TRBV5-3 and TRBJ2-3, with D maybe TRBD2 (6 bases). TRBV5-3 is treated as an ORF (open reading frame) with a function not yet certain. This CDR3 contains 15 residues. V lost 7 bases and J lost 1, with 16 bases in between. The chain's CDR3 is CARLWARGRTDTQYF. CDR3 in DNA: TGTGCCAGATTGTGGGCGCGGGGACGCACAGATACGCAGTATTTT.

CDR3 sequence: CASRRTGDSDTQYF. The CDR3 DNA is TGTGCCAGCAGACGTACGGGAGACTCAGATACGCAGTATTTT. V gene TRBV6-5 combines with J gene TRBJ2-3; a weak D match, TRBD2 (6 bases). Germline assignment: CDR1 MNHEY and CDR2 SVGAGI. V was trimmed by 6 bases and J by 4 bases, leaving 14 bases between them. The CDR3 totals 14 residues.

This clone appeared once. The CDR3 bases are TGTGCCAGCAGCACCGCTAGTGATACAACTGAGCAGTTCTTC. It codes for CASSTASDTTEQFF. The J gene is TRBJ2-1, the V gene TRBV5-4; unclear D gene. Germline V gene sequence: CDR1 SGHNT, CDR2 YYREEE (reference sequence). The V and J ends lost 4 bases and 9 bases respectively, with 17 bases between them. CDR3 size: 14 residues. The variable domain in full, with the rest retrieved from reference TRBV5-4 and TRBJ2-1, is ETGVTQSPTHLIKTRGQQVTLRCSSQSGHNTVSWYQQALGQGPQFIFQYYREEENGRGNFPPRFSGLQFPNYSSELNVNALELDDSALYLCASSTASDTTEQFFGPGTRLTVL.

The chain couples TRBV6-1 to TRBJ2-1; D possibly corresponds to TRBD2 (6 bases). The CDR3 runs 15 residues. Germline CDR1 and CDR2: MNHNS and SASEGT. The ends were cut back, 8 bases at V and 2 bases at J, with 16 bases in the middle. Here the CDR3 DNA reads TGTGCCAGCGGAAGGCGGGGCGATCCCTACAATGAGCAGTTCTTC. Protein product: CASGRRGDPYNEQFF.

This chain uses TRBV28 with TRBJ1-5, with TRBD1 as a possible D gene (6 bases). Germline V gene lookup returns CDR1 MDHEN and CDR2 SYDVKM. Trimming cost V 5 bases and J 2 bases, with 13 bases left between them. The length of the CDR3 is 15 residues. CDR3 residues: CASSPPGGRNQPQHF. The CDR3 DNA follows: TGTGCCAGCAGTCCCCCGGGGGGGCGCAATCAGCCCCAGCATTTT.

V gene TRBV5-1 combines with J gene TRBJ2-5; a weak D match, TRBD1 (6 bases). The J call is in doubt because the DNA end fits TRBJ2-7 better. CDR1 SGHRS and CDR2 YFSETQ come from the germline V gene. The CDR3 runs 13 residues. DNA of the CDR3: TGCGCCAGCAGGGACAGCCTCTCCTACGAGCAGTACTTC. Translation gives CASRDSLSYEQYF.

This clone has a handful of counts. The chain employs TRBV7-9 and TRBJ2-3, with 8 bases aligning to TRBD2. Germline V CDR1 and CDR2: SEHNR, FQNEAQ (reference sequence). The CDR3 consists of 15 residues. The V and J ends lost 0 bases and 5 bases, in that order; junction bases with no gene match: 4. This chain's CDR3 is CASSLAGTRGDTQYF. The DNA for the CDR3 is TGTGCCAGCAGCTTAGCCGGGACTAGGGGAGATACGCAGTATTTT.

V gene TRBV19 combines with J gene TRBJ2-1; D gene ambiguous. The CDR3 contains 15 residues. The germline CDR1 and CDR2 sequences are LNHDA and SQIVND (reference sequence). V was clipped by 6 bases and J by 1 base, with 13 bases between them. The CDR3 DNA follows: TGTGCCAGTAGCTGGGCCCTGACGTCCTACAATGAGCAGTTCTTC. It is translated as CASSWALTSYNEQFF.

This clone was seen a few times. This rearrangement joins TRBV18 to TRBJ1-1; D might be TRBD1 (6 bases). This CDR3 has 15 residues. Per germline, CDR1 KGHSH and CDR2 LQKENI. V lost 5 bases and J lost 1, with 14 bases in between. CDR3 protein: CASSIAGATNTEAFF. As DNA, the CDR3 is TGTGCCAGCTCAATCGCAGGGGCTACGAACACTGAAGCTTTCTTT.

V is TRBV5-1 and J is TRBJ2-2; D uncertain. V lost 4 bases to trimming and J lost 3 bases, with 7 bases between them. The CDR3 length is 13 residues. CDR1 and CDR2 (germline): SGHRS, YFSETQ. The DNA for the CDR3 is TGCGCCAGCAGCCCCACGGACACCGGGGAGCTGTTTTTT. It specifies CASSPTDTGELFF.

The V call is TRBV2, the J call TRBJ2-7; TRBD1 agrees at 11 bases. Germline loops: CDR1 SNHLY, CDR2 FYNNEI. V lost 2 bases to trimming and J lost 2 bases; unmatched junction nucleotides: 5. This CDR3 contains 16 residues. CDR3 bases: TGTGCCAGCAGTGAATATCCGGGACAGGGGGCCTACGAGCAGTACTTC. This codes for CASSEYPGQGAYEQYF. Complete variable domain (other parts from reference TRBV2 and TRBJ2-7): EPEVTQTPSHQVTQMGQEVILRCVPISNHLYFYWYRQILGQKVEFLVSFYNNEISEKSEIFDDQFSVERPDGSNFTLKIRSTKLEDSAMYFCASSEYPGQGAYEQYFGPGTRLTVT.

This chain joins TRBV11-2 and TRBJ1-6; TRBD1 is a possible D gene (6 bases). Looked up from germline, CDR1 is SGHAT and CDR2 is FQNNGV. This CDR3 region has 19 residues. V lost 3 bases and J lost 0, with 18 bases in between. In DNA form, the CDR3 reads TGTGCCAGCAGCTTCCAGGGGCCCCTTTTAAGCTCCTATAATTCACCCCTCCACTTT. Its translation is CASSFQGPLLSSYNSPLHF.